Below, 20 T cell receptor beta chains from the same sample are listed, as sequenced in a study of patients and donors after allogeneic stem cell transplantation (dated by TCRdb to 2020 to 2022). The receptor library was made with RT-PCR. This sample was sequenced with a NextSeq 550. TCRdb itself trimmed the public reads at Q25 with fastp, ran MiXCR and retained productive beta chains. Each entry is one CDR3 protein sequence, shown with its most common DNA and genes. The sample table contains about 230,000 distinct CDR3 sequences; only one count was recorded for roughly an eighth of them. Roughly 10% of the sample lies in the top ten. The sequencing sample was made of blood, either unsorted or a sorted T cell fraction (not recorded which). The receptors stem from a human donor who was either an allogeneic HSCT recipient or a stem cell or donor lymphocyte infusion donor (not recorded which). It is not recorded whose cells these are; they may come from a transplant donor.

This clonotype was recorded a few times. The chain combines TRBV4-1 with TRBJ1-3; D uncertain. The V gene lost 1 base and the J gene lost 6 bases, with 13 bases spanning the gap. The CDR3 spans 15 residues. Germline-derived CDR1 and CDR2 are MGHRA and YSYEKL. CDR3 coding DNA: TGCGCCAGCAGCCAAGCGTATTCGGATTTAAACACCATATATTTT. Its translation is CASSQAYSDLNTIYF.

The CDR3 spells CASSLFPVLGGLYEQYF. CDR3 sequence (DNA): TGTGCCAGCAGCTTATTCCCGGTGTTGGGGGGTTTATACGAGCAGTACTTC. The chain joins TRBV7-2 to TRBJ2-7, with TRBD2 as a possible D gene (6 bases). Per germline, CDR1 SGHTA and CDR2 FQGNSA. With 2 bases removed from V and 4 bases from J, the gap between germline ends came to 21 bases. This CDR3 spans 17 amino acids.

This clonotype was counted at least ten times. The chain carries TRBV7-9 and TRBJ2-7; D is possibly TRBD2 (5 bases). This CDR3 has 15 residues. Germline CDR1 reads SEHNR; CDR2 reads FQNEAQ (reference sequence). The V and J ends lost 5 bases and 4 bases respectively, with 18 bases between them. The CDR3 protein is CASSISGPGDYEQYF. DNA of the CDR3: TGTGCCAGCAGCATCTCCGGGCCCGGGGATTACGAGCAGTACTTC.

Details on this clonotype: At one end, the junction sequence differs from germline, possibly due to a read error. This chain connects TRBV4-3 to TRBJ1-1; TRBD1 aligns across 7 bases. The CDR3 has 13 residues. CDR1 LGHNA and CDR2 YSLEER come from the germline V gene. CDR3 DNA: TGCGCCAGCAGACAAGACAGGGCAACGGAAGCTTTCTTT. It codes for CASRQDRATEAFF.

In its sample, this clonotype was seen a few times. This CDR3 is CASSERSGVQPQHF. In DNA form, the CDR3 reads TGTGCCAGCAGTGAGCGGTCAGGGGTTCAGCCCCAGCATTTT. The genes are TRBV2 and TRBJ1-5, with D possibly matching TRBD1 (6 bases). V dropped 3 bases and J dropped 6 bases, with 12 bases sitting between them. The CDR3 runs 14 residues. The germline CDR1 and CDR2 sequences are SNHLY and FYNNEI.

The rearrangement uses TRBV7-2 and TRBJ2-5, with 7 bases matching TRBD1. Trimming cost V 4 bases and J 4 bases; bases outside gene matches: 6. CDR3 length equals 14 residues. From germline, CDR1 is SGHTA and CDR2 FQGNSA. CDR3 sequence: CASSSQGFGETQYF. The CDR3 DNA sequence: TGTGCCAGCAGCTCACAGGGGTTTGGAGAGACCCAGTACTTC.

The chain uses TRBV4-2 and TRBJ2-7; 7 bases line up with TRBD2. Per the germline V gene, CDR1 is LGHNA and CDR2 is YNFKEQ. There are 16 residues in the CDR3. V lost 1 base and J lost 5; bases outside the gene matches: 11. The CDR3 DNA reads TGTGCCAGCAGCCAAGGGGACCGGGACTATAATAACGAGCAGTACTTC. It specifies CASSQGDRDYNNEQYF.

This clonotype was found a few times. The chain combines TRBV19 with TRBJ1-3; D perhaps matches TRBD1 (5 bases). The germline V gene encodes CDR1 LNHDA and CDR2 SQIVND (reference sequence). With 11 bases removed from V and 3 bases from J, the gap between germline ends came to 14 bases. This CDR3 is built from 13 residues. The DNA for the CDR3 is TGTGCCTCCAGCTGGGGCGGTGGAAACACCATATATTTT. Translated: CASSWGGGNTIYF.

This sequence joins TRBV5-6 and TRBJ2-3; 8 bases are a match to TRBD2. CDR3 size: 18 residues. CDR1 SGHDT and CDR2 YYEEEE come from the germline V gene. V trimming: 4 bases; J trimming: 0 bases; junction bases outside the gene matches: 13. CDR3 DNA sequence: TGTGCCAGCAGCCTACCCGGGAGGGGTATGGGGAGCACAGATACGCAGTATTTT. Its protein is CASSLPGRGMGSTDTQYF.

This clonotype was detected many times. The chain has TRBV5-1 and TRBJ2-7; 10 positions match TRBD1. Germline loops: CDR1 SGHRS, CDR2 YFSETQ. The CDR3 is made up of 14 amino acids. V shed 4 bases and J 2 bases; nucleotides not matched to a gene: 3. Here the CDR3 reads CASSTDRGTYEQYF. CDR3 DNA sequence: TGCGCCAGCAGCACGGACAGGGGGACCTACGAGCAGTACTTC.

The CDR3 reads CAISEGQGADYGYTF. For the CDR3, the DNA is TGTGCCATCAGTGAAGGACAGGGGGCTGACTATGGCTACACCTTC. The chain has TRBV10-3 and TRBJ1-2; 11 bases agree with TRBD1. The germline CDR1 and CDR2 sequences are ENHRY and SYGVKD. V gave up 3 bases and J gave up 3 bases; unmatched junction bases: 3. This CDR3 is 15 amino acids long.

This clonotype was observed a few times. V gene TRBV6-2 or TRBV6-3 combines with J gene TRBJ2-3; 9 bases line up with TRBD2. The CDR3 consists of 15 residues. Germline CDR1 and CDR2: MNHEY and SVGEGT. V gave up 5 bases and J gave up 2 bases; unmatched junction bases: 5. In DNA form, the CDR3 reads TGTGCCAGCAGTCCTAGGACTAGCGCCACAGATACGCAGTATTTT. Translated, it gives CASSPRTSATDTQYF.

Many counts were recorded for this clonotype. The rearrangement joins TRBV19 to TRBJ2-3, with D possibly matching TRBD2 (6 bases). Germline V CDR1 and CDR2: LNHDA, SQIVND (reference sequence). CDR3 length equals 15 residues. Deletions cut 5 bases from V and 0 bases from J, with 12 bases between. CDR3 DNA: TGTGCCAGTAGTGGAGCCGGGACTAGCACAGATACGCAGTATTTT. Its translation: CASSGAGTSTDTQYF.

This clonotype appeared many times. This sequence joins TRBV12-3 or TRBV12-4 and TRBJ1-1, with D perhaps matching TRBD1 (6 bases). There are 15 residues in the CDR3. The ends were cut back, 5 bases at V and 4 bases at J, with 17 bases in the middle. The CDR3 sequence: CASSAFQGRGTEAFF. In DNA form, the CDR3 reads TGTGCCAGCAGTGCATTTCAGGGGAGGGGCACTGAAGCTTTCTTT.

V gene TRBV7-2 combines with J gene TRBJ1-1; 8 positions match TRBD1. The germline V gene has CDR1 SGHTA and CDR2 FQGNSA. The V and J ends lost 5 bases and 6 bases, in that order; junction bases with no gene match: 17. CDR3 length: 17 amino acids. CDR3 DNA: TGTGCCAGCAGCCTCGACAGGGGTGATGGCACGCGCGCTGAAGCTTTCTTT. This sequence encodes CASSLDRGDGTRAEAFF.

This clonotype was observed many times. The chain is built from TRBV18 and TRBJ2-7, with D tentatively TRBD2 (6 bases). Trimming cost V 6 bases and J 5 bases, with 26 bases left between them. The CDR3 sequence is 17 residues long. Per the germline V gene, CDR1 is KGHSH and CDR2 is LQKENI. As DNA, the CDR3 is TGTGCCAGCTCGCCTAGGCCGCCGGGAGAGGTATCCCACGAGCAGTACTTC. Protein: CASSPRPPGEVSHEQYF.

This clonotype has a count of ten or more. The chain employs TRBV5-1 and TRBJ2-5, with 8 bases that match TRBD1. V lost 4 bases, J lost 5 bases, and 7 bases stayed unmatched. There are 14 residues in the CDR3. Germline V gene lookup returns CDR1 SGHRS and CDR2 YFSETQ. This CDR3 is CASSTAQGAETQYF. As DNA, the CDR3 is TGCGCCAGCAGCACAGCTCAGGGGGCGGAGACCCAGTACTTC. The complete variable domain, with remaining parts taken from reference TRBV5-1 and TRBJ2-5, reads KAGVTQTPRYLIKTRGQQVTLSCSPISGHRSVSWYQQTPGQGLQFLFEYFSETQRNKGNFPGRFSGRQFSNSRSEMNVSTLELGDSALYLCASSTAQGAETQYFGPGTRLLVL.

There are a few counts of this clonotype. The rearrangement links TRBV27 to TRBJ2-1; TRBD2 might be the D (6 bases). V lost 4 bases to trimming and J lost 9 bases, with 16 bases between them. Germline V gene sequence: CDR1 MNHEY, CDR2 SMNVEV (reference sequence). The CDR3 loop spans 14 amino acids. CDR3 bases: TGTGCCAGCAGTTCCGGGCGCGGGGCCCCTGAGCAGTTCTTC. Its translation: CASSSGRGAPEQFF.

This clonotype was counted ten times or more. The chain carries TRBV5-1 and TRBJ1-6; 9 bases are a match to TRBD1. Germline lookup yields CDR1 SGHRS and CDR2 YFSETQ. There are 15 residues in the CDR3. V gave up 4 bases and J gave up 5 bases; unmatched junction bases: 4. CDR3 sequence: CASSRTGEHNSPLHF. In nucleotides, the CDR3 is TGCGCCAGCAGCAGGACAGGGGAGCATAATTCACCCCTCCACTTT.

This clonotype was seen ten or more times. The rearrangement uses TRBV5-1 and TRBJ2-7; perhaps TRBD1 as D (6 bases). Trimming cost V 3 bases and J 1 base, with 17 bases left between them. The CDR3 loop spans 16 amino acids. Per germline, CDR1 SGHRS and CDR2 YFSETQ. CDR3 protein: CASSSQLTGISYEQYF. The CDR3 DNA reads as TGCGCCAGCAGCTCTCAACTAACAGGGATTTCCTACGAGCAGTACTTC.